Listed below are T cell receptor beta chains from one sample, sequenced in a study of blood T cell repertoires in COVID-19. Sequenced by immunoSEQ multiplex PCR; TCRdb stores in-frame clones only, minus some. The top ten clones hold 8.5% of a sample with 52,000 or so clones, about nine tenths of them seen once. The sequenced material came from peripheral blood. The receptors stem from a man aged 55 to 70 with active COVID-19. CDR3s include the opening cysteine and the closing phenylalanine or tryptophan. The D gene is left open where the match is weak. A clone size is listed for some rows: how often the clone was seen (once, few, many), or a class if it is expanded.

clone size,D gene,J gene,V gene,CDR3 DNA,CDR3 protein
-,-,TRBJ2-7,TRBV11-2,TGTGCCAGCAGCTTGAGTCTCCGCTACGAGCAGTACTTC,CASSLSLRYEQYF
-,TRBD2,TRBJ2-3,TRBV4-1,TGCGCCAGCAGCCAAGAAGGCGGGAGTGTTACGCAGTATTTT,CASSQEGGSVTQYF
-,TRBD1,TRBJ2-1,TRBV9,TGTGCCAGCAGCTTAGAGGGGGCGTCGTACAATGAGCAGTTCTTC,CASSLEGASYNEQFF
-,-,TRBJ2-1,TRBV12-3/TRBV12-4,TGTGCCAGCAGTCGTTCCAATGAGCAGTTCTTC,CASSRSNEQFF
few,-,TRBJ2-1,TRBV18,TGTGCCAGCTCACAACAGGGTAGTGAGCAGTTCTTC,CASSQQGSEQFF
once,TRBD1,TRBJ2-5,TRBV12-3/TRBV12-4,TGTGCCAGCAGACCGACAGGGGTGGAGACCCAGTACTTC,CASRPTGVETQYF
-,-,TRBJ2-5,TRBV9,TGTGCCAGCAGCGTTGGACATTTTCGAGAGACCCAGTACTTC,CASSVGHFRETQYF
-,TRBD1,TRBJ2-1,TRBV29-1,TGCAGCGTCGCCGGACAGGTAGCCTACAATGAGCAGTTCTTC,CSVAGQVAYNEQFF
-,-,TRBJ2-5,TRBV21-1,TGTGCCAGCAGCATAACTAGCGGGGGGATGAAAGAGACCCAGTACTTC,CASSITSGGMKETQYF
-,TRBD2,TRBJ2-3,TRBV15,TGTGCCACCAGCAGGGTTGAGGGTAGCGGGAGCTCAGATACGCAGTATTTT,CATSRVEGSGSSDTQYF
-,TRBD1,TRBJ1-1,TRBV13,TGTGCCAGCAGTTCCGACAGGGGGTTGGACACTGAAGCTTTCTTT,CASSSDRGLDTEAFF
once,-,TRBJ2-3,TRBV5-5,TGTGCCAGCAGCTTGGGGCCGACAGGCAGCACAGATACGCAGTATTTT,CASSLGPTGSTDTQYF
-,-,TRBJ2-3,TRBV11-3,TGTGCCAGCAGCCGACAGCACACAGATACGCAGTATTTT,CASSRQHTDTQYF
-,TRBD1,TRBJ2-1,TRBV11-3,TGTGCCAGCAGCTTACCCTTAGGGGACAGGGAATACAATGAGCAGTTCTTC,CASSLPLGDREYNEQFF
-,TRBD2,TRBJ2-7,TRBV3-1/TRBV3-2,TGTGCCAGCAGCCAAGAGGGCAGGGAGGGGTACGAGCAGTACTTC,CASSQEGREGYEQYF
-,-,TRBJ2-2,TRBV4-2,TGTGCCAGCAGCCAAGGTCTTCAAACCCAGACCGGGGAGCTGTTTTTT,CASSQGLQTQTGELFF
-,TRBD1,TRBJ1-2,TRBV5-4,TGTGCCAGCAGCTTGGAAGGGGGCGCAGTCGGCTACACCTTC,CASSLEGGAVGYTF
-,TRBD1,TRBJ1-6,TRBV3-1/TRBV3-2,TGTGCCAGCAGCCGGGACAGGGGGCAGTCACCCCTCCACTTT,CASSRDRGQSPLHF